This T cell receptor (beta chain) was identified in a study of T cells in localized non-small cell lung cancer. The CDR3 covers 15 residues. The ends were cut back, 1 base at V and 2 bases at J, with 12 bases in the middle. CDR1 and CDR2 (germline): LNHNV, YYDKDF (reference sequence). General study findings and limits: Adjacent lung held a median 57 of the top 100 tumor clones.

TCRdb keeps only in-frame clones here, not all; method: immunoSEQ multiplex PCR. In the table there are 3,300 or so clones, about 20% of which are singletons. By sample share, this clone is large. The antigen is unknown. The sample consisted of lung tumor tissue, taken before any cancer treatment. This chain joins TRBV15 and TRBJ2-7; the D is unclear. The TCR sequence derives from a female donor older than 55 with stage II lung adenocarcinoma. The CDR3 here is CATSRASGPTYEQYF. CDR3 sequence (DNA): TGTGCCACCAGCAGAGCAAGTGGTCCTACCTACGAGCAGTACTTC.